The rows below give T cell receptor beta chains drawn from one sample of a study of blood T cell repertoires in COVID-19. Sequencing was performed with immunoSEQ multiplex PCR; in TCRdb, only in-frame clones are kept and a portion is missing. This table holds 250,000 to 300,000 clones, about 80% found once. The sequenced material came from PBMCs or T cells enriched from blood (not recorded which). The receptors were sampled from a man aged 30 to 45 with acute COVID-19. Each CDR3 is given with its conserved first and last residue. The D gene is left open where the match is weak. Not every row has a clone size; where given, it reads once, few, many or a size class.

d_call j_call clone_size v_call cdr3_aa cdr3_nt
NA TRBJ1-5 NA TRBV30 CAWGGQFSNQPQHF TGTGCCTGGGGAGGACAGTTTAGCAATCAGCCCCAGCATTTT
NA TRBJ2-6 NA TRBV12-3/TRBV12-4 CASSFTGANVLTF TGTGCCAGCAGTTTTACTGGGGCCAACGTCCTGACTTTC
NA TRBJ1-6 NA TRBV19 CASSIYLREINSPLHF TGTGCCAGTAGTATATATCTACGGGAGATTAATTCACCCCTCCACTTT
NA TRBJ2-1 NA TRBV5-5 CASSFFPSSYNEQFF TGTGCCAGCAGCTTCTTCCCGAGCTCCTACAATGAGCAGTTCTTC
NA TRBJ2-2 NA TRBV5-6 CASSPFPGYANTGELFF TGTGCCAGCAGCCCATTTCCGGGTTACGCGAACACCGGGGAGCTGTTTTTT
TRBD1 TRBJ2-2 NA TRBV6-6 CASSYDGQGNTGELFF TGTGCCAGCAGTTACGACGGACAGGGGAACACCGGGGAGCTGTTTTTT
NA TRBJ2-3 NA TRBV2 CASRGLRSTNTDTQYF TGTGCCAGCAGGGGACTGCGCTCAACGAACACAGATACGCAGTATTTT
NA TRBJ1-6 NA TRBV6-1 CASSEMVRGWANNSPLHF TGTGCCAGCAGTGAAATGGTAAGGGGATGGGCGAACAATTCACCCCTCCACTTT
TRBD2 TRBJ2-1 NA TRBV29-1 CSTGGTSGSIRRNEQFF TGCAGTACAGGGGGCACTAGCGGGAGTATTAGACGGAATGAGCAGTTCTTC
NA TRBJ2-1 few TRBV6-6 CASSRDPAGAYNEQFF TGTGCCAGCAGTCGAGACCCCGCGGGCGCGTACAATGAGCAGTTCTTC
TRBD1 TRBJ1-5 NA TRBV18 CASSPRQGDGQPQHF TGTGCCAGCTCACCGCGGCAGGGGGACGGCCAGCCCCAGCATTTT
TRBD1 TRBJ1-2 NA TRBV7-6 CASSLTGDRTWSGYTF TGTGCCAGCAGCCTAACGGGGGACAGGACCTGGTCGGGCTACACCTTC
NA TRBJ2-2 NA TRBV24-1 CATEYVQAGELFF TGTGCCACCGAGTATGTGCAGGCCGGGGAGCTGTTTTTT
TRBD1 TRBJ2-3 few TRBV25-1 CASSGPPGQGDSTDTQYF TGTGCCAGCAGTGGACCCCCGGGACAGGGGGATAGCACAGATACGCAGTATTTT
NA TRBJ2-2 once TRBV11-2 CASSLVQRPGELFF TGTGCCAGCAGCTTGGTCCAGCGTCCCGGGGAGCTGTTTTTT
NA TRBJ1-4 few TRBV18 CASSSRTATNEKLFF TGTGCCAGCTCGTCTAGGACAGCCACTAATGAAAAACTGTTTTTT
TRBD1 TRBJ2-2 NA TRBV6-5 CAGRQGVVPGELFF TGTGCCGGGAGACAGGGGGTAGTCCCCGGGGAGCTGTTTTTT
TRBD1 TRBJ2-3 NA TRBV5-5 CASSLARGPDTQYF TGTGCCAGCAGCTTGGCTAGGGGGCCAGATACGCAGTATTTT
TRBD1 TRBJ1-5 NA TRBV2 CASSEGRGLQPQHF TGTGCCAGCAGTGAAGGCAGGGGGCTTCAGCCCCAGCATTTT
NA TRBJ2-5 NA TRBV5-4 CASSPGGYQETQYF TGTGCCAGCAGCCCAGGGGGGTACCAAGAGACCCAGTACTTC
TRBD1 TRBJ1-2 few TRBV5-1 CASSPGTDGYTF TGTGCCAGCAGCCCTGGGACAGATGGCTACACCTTC
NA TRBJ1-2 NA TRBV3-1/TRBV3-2 CASSHPLDSAANYGYTF TGTGCCAGCAGCCACCCCCTCGACAGCGCAGCTAACTATGGCTACACCTTC
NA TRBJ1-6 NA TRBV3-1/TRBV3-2 CASSQFTSRDNSPLHF TGTGCCAGCAGCCAGTTTACGAGCAGGGATAATTCACCCCTCCACTTT
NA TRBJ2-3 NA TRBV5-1 CASSLDRQGTSDTQYF TGTGCCAGCAGCTTGGATCGTCAGGGTACGTCAGATACGCAGTATTTT
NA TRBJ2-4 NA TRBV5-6 CASSSDSEAKNIQYF TGTGCCAGCAGTTCGGACAGCGAAGCCAAAAACATTCAGTACTTC
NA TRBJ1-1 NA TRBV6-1 CASSGGQTNTETAFF TGTGCCAGCAGTGGTGGACAGACGAACACTGAAACAGCTTTCTTT
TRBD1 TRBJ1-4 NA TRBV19 CASSAARDRGREKLFF TGTGCCAGTAGTGCCGCCCGGGACAGGGGGCGAGAAAAACTGTTTTTT
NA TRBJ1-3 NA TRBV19 CASSARRVEGNTIYF TGTGCCAGTAGTGCCCGGCGGGTGGAAGGAAACACCATATATTTT
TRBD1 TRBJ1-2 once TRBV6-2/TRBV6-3 CASSKRRDRNYGYTF TGTGCCAGCAGTAAGCGCCGGGACAGGAACTATGGCTACACCTTC
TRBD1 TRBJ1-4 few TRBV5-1 CASSPGTVEKLFF TGTGCCAGCAGCCCGGGGACAGTCGAAAAACTGTTTTTT
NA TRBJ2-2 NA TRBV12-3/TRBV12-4 CASNINTGELFF TGTGCCAGCAATATTAACACCGGGGAGCTGTTTTTT
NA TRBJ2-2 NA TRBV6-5 CASRLPGAGELFF TGTGCCAGCAGACTTCCCGGGGCCGGGGAGCTGTTTTTT
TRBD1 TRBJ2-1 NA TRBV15 CATSTRQGTHNEQFF TGTGCCACCAGCACTAGACAGGGGACCCACAATGAGCAGTTCTTC
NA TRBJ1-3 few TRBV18 CASSSGGGNTIYF TGTGCCAGCTCATCCGGCGGTGGAAACACCATATATTTT
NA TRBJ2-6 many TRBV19 CASSIGGGSGANVLTF TGTGCCAGTAGTATAGGAGGTGGGTCTGGGGCCAACGTCCTGACTTTC
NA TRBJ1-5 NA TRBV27 CASSSGVGNQPQHF TGTGCCAGCAGTTCCGGGGTAGGCAATCAGCCCCAGCATTTT
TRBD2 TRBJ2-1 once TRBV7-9 CASSLYLAGTYNEQFF TGTGCCAGCAGCTTATACCTAGCGGGGACTTACAATGAGCAGTTCTTC
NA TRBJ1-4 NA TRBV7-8 CASSLDGLSNEKLFF TGTGCCAGCAGCTTAGATGGACTTTCCAATGAAAAACTGTTTTTT
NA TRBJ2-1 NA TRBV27 CASSFRAVYNEQFF TGTGCCAGCAGTTTCCGAGCGGTTTACAATGAGCAGTTCTTC
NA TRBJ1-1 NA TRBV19 CASKSGGLDMNTEAFF TGTGCCAGTAAATCGGGGGGGCTGGACATGAACACTGAAGCTTTCTTT
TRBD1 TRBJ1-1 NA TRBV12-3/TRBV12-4 CASSLKGAGAFF TGTGCCAGCAGTTTAAAGGGGGCTGGAGCTTTCTTT
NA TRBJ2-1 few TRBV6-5 CASRIEGEPSHEQFF TGTGCCAGCAGAATAGAGGGGGAGCCTTCGCATGAGCAGTTCTTC
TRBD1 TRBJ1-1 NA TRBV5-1 CASSPDSQGALNTEAFF TGCGCCAGCAGCCCGGACAGCCAGGGGGCCCTGAACACTGAAGCTTTCTTT
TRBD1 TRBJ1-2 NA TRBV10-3 CAISGTDRGLDGYTF TGTGCCATCAGTGGAACGGACAGGGGGCTCGATGGCTACACCTTC
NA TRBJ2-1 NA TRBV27 CASSVRTEQFF TGTGCCAGCAGTGTCAGAACTGAGCAGTTCTTC
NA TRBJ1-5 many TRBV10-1 CASSALRQPQHF TGCGCCAGCAGTGCCCTCCGTCAGCCCCAGCATTTT
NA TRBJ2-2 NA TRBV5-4 CASSQQTGWNTGELFF TGTGCCAGCAGCCAACAGACAGGTTGGAACACCGGGGAGCTGTTTTTT
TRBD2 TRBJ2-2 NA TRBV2 CASSKSAGGPKTGELFF TGTGCCAGCAGCAAGTCAGCGGGAGGGCCAAAAACCGGGGAGCTGTTTTTT
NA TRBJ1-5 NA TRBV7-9 CASSLGTGALSNQPQHF TGTGCCAGCAGCTTGGGTACAGGAGCCCTATCCAATCAGCCCCAGCATTTT
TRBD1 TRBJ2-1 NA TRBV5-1 CASRAYGQGSYNEQFF TGCGCCAGCAGAGCCTATGGACAGGGATCCTACAATGAGCAGTTCTTC
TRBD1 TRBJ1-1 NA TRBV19 CASSPATGANTEAFF TGTGCCAGTAGTCCTGCGACAGGGGCTAACACTGAAGCTTTCTTT
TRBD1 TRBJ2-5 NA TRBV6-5 CASKHIGQGLETQYF TGTGCCAGCAAACATATTGGACAGGGGTTAGAGACCCAGTACTTC
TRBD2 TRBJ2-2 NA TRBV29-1 CSVGTSGSYGELFF TGCAGCGTTGGGACTAGCGGGAGTTACGGGGAGCTGTTTTTT